A selection of T cell receptor beta chains follows, all from one sample in a study of blood T cell repertoires in COVID-19. The table came from immunoSEQ multiplex PCR; TCRdb's copy has only in-frame clones and leaves some out. The sample yields 300,000 to 400,000 clones, 86% seen once. The sequenced material came from PBMCs or T cells enriched from blood (not recorded which). The receptors were sampled from a woman aged 35 to 49 with acute COVID-19. CDR3s include the opening cysteine and the closing phenylalanine or tryptophan. The D gene is left open where the match is weak.

d_gene: -
v_gene: TRBV5-1
CDR3aa: CASSDRNTEAFF

d_gene: -
v_gene: TRBV20-1
CDR3aa: CSAKDRYEAFF

d_gene: TRBD1
v_gene: TRBV7-9
CDR3aa: CASSPRTGVRGDEKLFF

d_gene: -
v_gene: TRBV7-2
CDR3aa: CASSLSVGSGETQYF

d_gene: -
v_gene: TRBV7-9
CDR3aa: CASSLGRSPANEKLFF

d_gene: -
v_gene: TRBV6-5
CDR3aa: CASRGGWFPEQYF

d_gene: -
v_gene: TRBV6-5
CDR3aa: CASSYGAGKGYGYTF

d_gene: -
v_gene: TRBV20-1
CDR3aa: CSASQGTWGPQHF

d_gene: -
v_gene: TRBV5-1
CDR3aa: CASKGGQRTDTQYF

d_gene: TRBD1
v_gene: TRBV7-7
CDR3aa: CASSPGTGRNNEQFF

d_gene: -
v_gene: TRBV4-1
CDR3aa: CASSQGVSRTTGNTIYF

d_gene: -
v_gene: TRBV5-4
CDR3aa: CASSPGQLQSLGPNVLTF

d_gene: TRBD1
v_gene: TRBV11-3
CDR3aa: CASSPGQGHFSAGELFF

d_gene: -
v_gene: TRBV9
CDR3aa: CASSVDERTSTQFF

d_gene: TRBD1
v_gene: TRBV11-2
CDR3aa: CASSLTTGTGSYGYTF

d_gene: -
v_gene: TRBV6-5
CDR3aa: CASTPGETSRYTF

d_gene: -
v_gene: TRBV7-8
CDR3aa: CASSLGANTEAFF

d_gene: TRBD1
v_gene: TRBV11-2
CDR3aa: CASTFTPTGMGETQYF

d_gene: -
v_gene: TRBV19
CDR3aa: CASSIGEVGETQYF

d_gene: -
v_gene: TRBV27
CDR3aa: CASSLSSGLNTEAFF

d_gene: -
v_gene: TRBV23-1
CDR3aa: CASSLRVPGHYNEQFF

d_gene: -
v_gene: TRBV28
CDR3aa: CASSPGARPTGELFF

d_gene: -
v_gene: TRBV7-3
CDR3aa: CASSFRLASTDTQYF

d_gene: -
v_gene: TRBV28
CDR3aa: CASSLSGGSTYNSPLHF

d_gene: -
v_gene: TRBV4-2
CDR3aa: CASSQGVWERETGELFF

d_gene: TRBD2
v_gene: TRBV3-1/TRBV3-2
CDR3aa: CASISRTSGFYNEQFF

d_gene: -
v_gene: TRBV7-9
CDR3aa: CASSIGGLGYGYTF

d_gene: TRBD1
v_gene: TRBV18
CDR3aa: CASSPGGNQYNSPLHF